Each of the 6 T cell receptor beta chains below was sequenced from the same sample in a study of blood T cell repertoires in COVID-19. Measured with immunoSEQ multiplex PCR; TCRdb has only the in-frame clones, and not every one. In the table there are roughly 250,000 clones, 75% to 90% of which are singletons. Sequenced: peripheral blood. These receptors all stem from a woman in her thirties or forties with acute or convalescent COVID-19.

This clone was seen more than once but under ten times. V and J are TRBV2 and TRBJ1-2; 12 nucleotides line up with TRBD1. Per germline, CDR1 SNHLY and CDR2 FYNNEI. V gave up 6 bases and J gave up 8 bases; unmatched junction bases: 7. The CDR3 extends over 14 amino acids. CDR3 protein: CASSPGQGAVGYTF. The CDR3 DNA reads as TGTGCCAGCAGCCCGGGACAGGGGGCGGTGGGCTACACCTTC. The entire variable domain, with the rest obtained from reference TRBV2 and TRBJ1-2, is as follows: EPEVTQTPSHQVTQMGQEVILRCVPISNHLYFYWYRQILGQKVEFLVSFYNNEISEKSEIFDDQFSVERPDGSNFTLKIRSTKLEDSAMYFCASSPGQGAVGYTFGSGTRLTVV.

The sample holds a few counts of this clone. The V and J genes are TRBV11-2 and TRBJ1-2; D gene uncertain. CDR3 length: 14 residues. Germline V gene sequence: CDR1 SGHAT, CDR2 FQNNGV. V shed 0 bases and J shed 4 bases, with 9 bases lying between them. This CDR3 reads CASSLDRHIYGYTF. Here the CDR3 DNA reads TGTGCCAGCAGCTTAGACAGACATATCTATGGCTACACCTTC.

In its sample, this clone was seen once. The chain joins TRBV24-1 to TRBJ1-1; D is uncertain. Germline CDR1 and CDR2: KGHDR and SFDVKD. The ends were cut back, 7 bases at V and 2 bases at J, with 10 bases in the middle. CDR3 length: 13 amino acids. CDR3 protein: CATRDTANTEAFF. The CDR3 DNA is TGTGCCACCAGAGACACGGCTAACACTGAAGCTTTCTTT.

In its sample, this clone was seen once. This rearrangement joins TRBV5-1 to TRBJ1-2; 8 bases are shared with TRBD1. After removal of 0 bases from V and 12 bases from J, the junction contained 7 bases not matched to a gene. Germline CDR1 reads SGHRS; CDR2 reads YFSETQ. CDR3 length equals 13 residues. In nucleotides, the CDR3 is TGCGCCAGCAGCTTGGCACAGGGGGACGATGACACCTTC. Protein product: CASSLAQGDDDTF. The complete variable domain, with remaining parts taken from reference TRBV5-1 and TRBJ1-2, reads KAGVTQTPRYLIKTRGQQVTLSCSPISGHRSVSWYQQTPGQGLQFLFEYFSETQRNKGNFPGRFSGRQFSNSRSEMNVSTLELGDSALYLCASSLAQGDDDTFGSGTRLTVV.

As DNA, the CDR3 is TGTGCCAGCAGCCCCGGGGGGGGACAGGGAATCGGGGAGCTGTTTTTT. As protein: CASSPGGGQGIGELFF. The rearrangement uses TRBV9 and TRBJ2-2; tentative D call: TRBD1 (9 bases). With 4 bases removed from V and 7 bases from J, the gap between germline ends came to 20 bases. In germline, CDR1 is SGDLS, CDR2 YYNGEE. This CDR3 comprises 16 residues.

The rearrangement joins TRBV12-5 to TRBJ1-1, with a possible D match to TRBD1 (6 bases). The V gene's germline CDR1 is LGHNT and CDR2 FRNRAP. This CDR3 has 14 residues. Trimming took 5 bases from V and 4 from J, leaving 14 bases between them. CDR3 protein: CASGTQGLGTEAFF. CDR3 DNA: TGTGCTAGTGGTACACAGGGTTTGGGCACTGAAGCTTTCTTT.